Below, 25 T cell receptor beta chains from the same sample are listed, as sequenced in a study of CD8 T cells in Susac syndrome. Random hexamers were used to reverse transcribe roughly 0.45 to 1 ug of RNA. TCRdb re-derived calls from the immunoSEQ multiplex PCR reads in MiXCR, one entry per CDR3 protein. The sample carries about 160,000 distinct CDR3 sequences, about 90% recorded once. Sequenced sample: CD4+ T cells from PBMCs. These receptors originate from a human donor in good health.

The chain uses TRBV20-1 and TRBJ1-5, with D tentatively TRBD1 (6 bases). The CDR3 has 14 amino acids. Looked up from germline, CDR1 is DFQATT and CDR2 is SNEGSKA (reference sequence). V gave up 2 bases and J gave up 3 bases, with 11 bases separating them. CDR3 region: CSARRGYNNQPQHF. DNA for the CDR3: TGCAGTGCTAGAAGGGGGTACAACAATCAGCCCCAGCATTTT.

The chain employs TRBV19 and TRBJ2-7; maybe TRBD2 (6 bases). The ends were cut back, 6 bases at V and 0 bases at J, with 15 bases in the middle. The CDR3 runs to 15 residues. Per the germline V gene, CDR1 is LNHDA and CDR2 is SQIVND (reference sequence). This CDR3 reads CASRRSGLSSYEQYF. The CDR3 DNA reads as TGTGCCAGTAGAAGGTCGGGACTGAGCTCCTACGAGCAGTACTTC.

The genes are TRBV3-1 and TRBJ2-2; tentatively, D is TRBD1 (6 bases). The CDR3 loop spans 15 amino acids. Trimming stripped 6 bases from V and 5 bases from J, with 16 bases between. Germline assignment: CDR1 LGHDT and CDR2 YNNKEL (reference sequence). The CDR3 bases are TGTGCCAGCAGTCCGGACAGTCTTAAAACCGGGGAGCTGTTTTTT. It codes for CASSPDSLKTGELFF. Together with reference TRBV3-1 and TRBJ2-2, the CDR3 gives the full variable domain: DTAVSQTPKYLVTQMGNDKSIKCEQNLGHDTMYWYKQDSKKFLKIMFSYNNKELIINETVPNRFSPKSPDKAHLNLHINSLELGDSAVYFCASSPDSLKTGELFFGEGSRLTVL.

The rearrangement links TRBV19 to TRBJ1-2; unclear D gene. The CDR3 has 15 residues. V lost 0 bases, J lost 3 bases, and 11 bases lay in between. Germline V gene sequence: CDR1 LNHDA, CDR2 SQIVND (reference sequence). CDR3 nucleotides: TGTGCCAGTAGTATAGATAGGGCACAGCACTATGGCTACACCTTC. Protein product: CASSIDRAQHYGYTF. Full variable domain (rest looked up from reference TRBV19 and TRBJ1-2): DGGITQSPKYLFRKEGQNVTLSCEQNLNHDAMYWYRQDPGQGLRLIYYSQIVNDFQKGDIAEGYSVSREKKESFPLTVTSAQKNPTAFYLCASSIDRAQHYGYTFGSGTRLTVV.

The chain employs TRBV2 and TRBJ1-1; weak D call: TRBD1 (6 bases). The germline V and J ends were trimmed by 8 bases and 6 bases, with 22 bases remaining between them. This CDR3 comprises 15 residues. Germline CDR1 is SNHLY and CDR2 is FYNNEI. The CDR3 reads CASAGMTGLRAEAFF. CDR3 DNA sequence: TGTGCCAGCGCCGGGATGACAGGTCTAAGAGCTGAAGCTTTCTTT.

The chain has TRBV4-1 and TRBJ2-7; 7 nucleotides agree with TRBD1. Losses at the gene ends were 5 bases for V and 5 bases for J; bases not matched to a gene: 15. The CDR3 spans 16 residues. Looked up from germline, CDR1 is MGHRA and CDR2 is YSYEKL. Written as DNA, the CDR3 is TGCGCCAGCAGCAAACAACGACAGGGCTTTATCGACGAGCAGTACTTC. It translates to CASSKQRQGFIDEQYF.

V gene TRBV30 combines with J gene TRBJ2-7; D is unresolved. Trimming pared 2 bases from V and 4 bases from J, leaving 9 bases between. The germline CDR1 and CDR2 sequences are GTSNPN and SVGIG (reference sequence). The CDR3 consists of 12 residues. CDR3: CAWSLSRYEQYF. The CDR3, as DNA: TGTGCCTGGAGTCTCAGCCGGTACGAGCAGTACTTC.

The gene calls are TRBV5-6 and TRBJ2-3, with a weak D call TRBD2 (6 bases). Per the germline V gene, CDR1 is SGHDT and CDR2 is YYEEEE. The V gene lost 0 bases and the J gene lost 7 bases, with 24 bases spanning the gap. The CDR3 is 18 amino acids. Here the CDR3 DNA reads TGTGCCAGCAGCTTGGCCTTATTCGGACTATCAAGAGGAAATACGCAGTATTTT. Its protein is CASSLALFGLSRGNTQYF.

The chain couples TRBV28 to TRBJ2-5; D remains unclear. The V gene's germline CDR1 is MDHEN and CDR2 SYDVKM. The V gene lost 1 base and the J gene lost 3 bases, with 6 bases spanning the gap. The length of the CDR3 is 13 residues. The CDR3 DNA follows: TGTGCCAGCAGTTTATCGGCGGAAGAGACCCAGTACTTC. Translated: CASSLSAEETQYF.

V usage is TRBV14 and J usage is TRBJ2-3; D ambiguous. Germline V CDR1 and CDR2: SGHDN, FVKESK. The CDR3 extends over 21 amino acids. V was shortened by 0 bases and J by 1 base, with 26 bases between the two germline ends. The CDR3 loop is CASSQELRTALFPRGTDTQYF. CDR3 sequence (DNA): TGTGCCAGCAGCCAAGAACTACGGACGGCCCTCTTTCCCCGTGGCACAGATACGCAGTATTTT.

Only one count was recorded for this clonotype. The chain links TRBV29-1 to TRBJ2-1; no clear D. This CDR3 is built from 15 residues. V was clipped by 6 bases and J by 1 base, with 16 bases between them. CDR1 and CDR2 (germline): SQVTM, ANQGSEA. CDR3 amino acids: CSVLDSLLSYNEQFF. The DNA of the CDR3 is TGCAGCGTCTTGGATTCCCTCCTTTCCTACAATGAGCAGTTCTTC.

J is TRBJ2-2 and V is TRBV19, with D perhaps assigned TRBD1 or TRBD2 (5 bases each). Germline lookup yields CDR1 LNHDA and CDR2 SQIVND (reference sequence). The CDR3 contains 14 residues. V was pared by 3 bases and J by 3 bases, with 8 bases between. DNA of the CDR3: TGTGCCAGTAGTATTCGGGACCACACCGGGGAGCTGTTTTTT. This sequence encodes CASSIRDHTGELFF.

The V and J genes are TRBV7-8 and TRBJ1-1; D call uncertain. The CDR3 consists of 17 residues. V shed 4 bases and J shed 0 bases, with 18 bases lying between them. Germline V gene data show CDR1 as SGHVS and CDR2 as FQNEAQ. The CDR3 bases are TGTGCCAGCAGCTCTATTCGGCAACGGAGGATGAACACTGAAGCTTTCTTT. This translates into CASSSIRQRRMNTEAFF.

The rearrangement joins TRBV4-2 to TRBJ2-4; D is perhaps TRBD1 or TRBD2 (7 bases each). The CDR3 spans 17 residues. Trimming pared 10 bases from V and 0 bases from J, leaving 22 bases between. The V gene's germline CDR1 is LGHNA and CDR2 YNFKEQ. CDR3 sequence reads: CATQGGLGGGAKNIQYF. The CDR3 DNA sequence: TGTGCCACCCAAGGGGGCTTGGGGGGGGGAGCCAAAAACATTCAGTACTTC.

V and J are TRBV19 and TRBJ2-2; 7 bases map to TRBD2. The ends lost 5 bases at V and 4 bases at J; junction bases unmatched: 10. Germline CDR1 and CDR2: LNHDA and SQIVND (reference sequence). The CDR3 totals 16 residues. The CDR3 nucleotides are TGTGCCAGTAGTCCTATGGGGGGGTCGGTCACCGGGGAGCTGTTTTTT. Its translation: CASSPMGGSVTGELFF.

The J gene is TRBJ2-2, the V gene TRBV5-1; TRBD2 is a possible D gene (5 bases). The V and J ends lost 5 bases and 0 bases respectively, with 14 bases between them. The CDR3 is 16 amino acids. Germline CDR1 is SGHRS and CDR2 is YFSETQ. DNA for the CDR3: TGCGCCAGCAGTTTAGGAGGAGCCCCGAACACCGGGGAGCTGTTTTTT. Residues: CASSLGGAPNTGELFF.

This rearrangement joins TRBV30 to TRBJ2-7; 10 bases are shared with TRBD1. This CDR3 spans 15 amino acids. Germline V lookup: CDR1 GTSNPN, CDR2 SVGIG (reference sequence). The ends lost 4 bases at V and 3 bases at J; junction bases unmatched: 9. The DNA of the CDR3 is TGTGCCTGGATTTCCCCGGACAGGGGGATCTACGAGCAGTACTTC. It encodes CAWISPDRGIYEQYF.

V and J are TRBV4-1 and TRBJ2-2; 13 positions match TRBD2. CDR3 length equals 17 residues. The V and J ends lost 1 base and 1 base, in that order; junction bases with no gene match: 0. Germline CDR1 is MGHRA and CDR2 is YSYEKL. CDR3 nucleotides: TGCGCCAGCAGCCAAGGACTAGCGGGGGGGAACACCGGGGAGCTGTTTTTT. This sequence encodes CASSQGLAGGNTGELFF.

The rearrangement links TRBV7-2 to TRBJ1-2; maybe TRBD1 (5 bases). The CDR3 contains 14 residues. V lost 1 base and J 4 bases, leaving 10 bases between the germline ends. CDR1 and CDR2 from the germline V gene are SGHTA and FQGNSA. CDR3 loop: CASSLGDGSYGYTF. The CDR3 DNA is TGTGCCAGCAGCTTAGGGGACGGATCCTATGGCTACACCTTC.

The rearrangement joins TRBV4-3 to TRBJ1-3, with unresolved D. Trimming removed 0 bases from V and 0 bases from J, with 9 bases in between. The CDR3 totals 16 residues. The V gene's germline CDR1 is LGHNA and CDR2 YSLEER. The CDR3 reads CASSQDPGSSGNTIYF. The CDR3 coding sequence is TGCGCCAGCAGCCAAGATCCGGGGAGCTCTGGAAACACCATATATTTT.

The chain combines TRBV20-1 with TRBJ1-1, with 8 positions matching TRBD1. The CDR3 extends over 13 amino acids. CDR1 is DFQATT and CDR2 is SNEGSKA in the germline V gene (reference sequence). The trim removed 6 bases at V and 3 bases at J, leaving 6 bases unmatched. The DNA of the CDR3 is TGCAGTGCGGGGGACAGGTCGGACACTGAAGCTTTCTTT. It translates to CSAGDRSDTEAFF.

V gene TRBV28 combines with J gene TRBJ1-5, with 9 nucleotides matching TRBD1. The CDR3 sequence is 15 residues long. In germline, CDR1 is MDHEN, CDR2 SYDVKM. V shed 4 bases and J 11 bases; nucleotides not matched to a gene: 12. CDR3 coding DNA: TGTGCCAGCAGTTCGCCCGGGACAGGGTTCAAGGCCCAGCATTTT. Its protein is CASSSPGTGFKAQHF.

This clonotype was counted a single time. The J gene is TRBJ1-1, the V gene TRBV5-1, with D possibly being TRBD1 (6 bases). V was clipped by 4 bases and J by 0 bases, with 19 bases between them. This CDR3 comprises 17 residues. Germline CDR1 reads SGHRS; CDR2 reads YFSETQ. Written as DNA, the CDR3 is TGCGCCAGCAGCCATCCCCCGGGACAAGTCATGAACACTGAAGCTTTCTTT. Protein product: CASSHPPGQVMNTEAFF.

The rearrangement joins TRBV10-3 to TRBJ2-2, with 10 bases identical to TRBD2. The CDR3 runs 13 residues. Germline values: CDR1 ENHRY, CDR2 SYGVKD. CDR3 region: CASSGSNDGELFF. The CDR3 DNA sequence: TGTGCATCTAGCGGGAGTAATGACGGGGAGCTGTTTTTT.

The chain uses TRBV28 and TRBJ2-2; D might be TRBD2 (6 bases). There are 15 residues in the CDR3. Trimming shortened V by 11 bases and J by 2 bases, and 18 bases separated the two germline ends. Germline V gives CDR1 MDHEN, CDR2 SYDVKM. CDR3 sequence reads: CAGRSGEANTGELFF. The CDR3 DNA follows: TGTGCCGGTCGATCGGGAGAGGCTAACACCGGGGAGCTGTTTTTT.